These T cell receptor beta chains were read from a single sample in a study of blood T cell repertoires in COVID-19. Assay: immunoSEQ multiplex PCR; the TCRdb copy retains only in-frame clones and omits some. Here the sample spans some 220,000 clones, approximately 90% being singletons. Sequences were obtained from PBMCs or T cells enriched from blood (not recorded which). These receptors originate from a woman in her twenties or thirties who had recovered from COVID-19. The CDR3 runs from the conserved cysteine through the conserved F or W. Each record gives: V gene, J gene, CDR3 protein.

V gene: TRBV18
J gene: TRBJ1-1
CDR3 protein: CASSPPGGPFETEAFF

V gene: TRBV6-5
J gene: TRBJ1-3
CDR3 protein: CASSLGSSGNTIYF

V gene: TRBV5-6
J gene: TRBJ1-3
CDR3 protein: CASSLFGTGNTIYF

V gene: TRBV19
J gene: TRBJ1-6
CDR3 protein: CASSITRGDSPLHF

V gene: TRBV10-3
J gene: TRBJ1-2
CDR3 protein: CAISRDSGYGYTF

V gene: TRBV19
J gene: TRBJ1-1
CDR3 protein: CASSSKGFTEAFF

V gene: TRBV4-3
J gene: TRBJ1-1
CDR3 protein: CASSQVGWEGRSPEAFF

V gene: TRBV7-9
J gene: TRBJ2-7
CDR3 protein: CASSLTGQGFYEQYF

V gene: TRBV7-2
J gene: TRBJ2-5
CDR3 protein: CASSPAGGSKETQYF

V gene: TRBV18
J gene: TRBJ2-3
CDR3 protein: CASSPAGASADTQYF

V gene: TRBV4-1
J gene: TRBJ1-5
CDR3 protein: CASSQDRGLQPQHF

V gene: TRBV7-9
J gene: TRBJ1-1
CDR3 protein: CASSLGTGDNTEAFF

V gene: TRBV5-1
J gene: TRBJ1-5
CDR3 protein: CASSWTGNRNQPQHF

V gene: TRBV10-3
J gene: TRBJ1-1
CDR3 protein: CAISPTGTEAFF

V gene: TRBV10-3
J gene: TRBJ1-6
CDR3 protein: CAIRKDREYSPLHF

V gene: TRBV9
J gene: TRBJ1-1
CDR3 protein: CASSVTGKDTEAFF

V gene: TRBV11-2
J gene: TRBJ1-1
CDR3 protein: CASSLVALQGNTEAFF

V gene: TRBV7-2
J gene: TRBJ2-2
CDR3 protein: CASSLTTTGLFF

V gene: TRBV27
J gene: TRBJ2-7
CDR3 protein: CASSPLAGTYEQYF

V gene: TRBV2
J gene: TRBJ2-1
CDR3 protein: CASRTGAKSSYNEQFF

V gene: TRBV14
J gene: TRBJ2-1
CDR3 protein: CASSQRNPLAKGYNEQFF

V gene: TRBV2
J gene: TRBJ1-5
CDR3 protein: CASTWTGFNQPQHF

V gene: TRBV5-6
J gene: TRBJ1-3
CDR3 protein: CASSWGDSGNTIYF

V gene: TRBV4-1
J gene: TRBJ1-2
CDR3 protein: CASSQAGWGYTNYGYTF

V gene: TRBV27
J gene: TRBJ2-7
CDR3 protein: CASSPGQGDYEQYF

V gene: TRBV9
J gene: TRBJ2-3
CDR3 protein: CASSVAGTGAPTDTQYF

V gene: TRBV10-3
J gene: TRBJ2-2
CDR3 protein: CAISESPGTGAFANTGELFF

V gene: TRBV6-2/TRBV6-3
J gene: TRBJ1-5
CDR3 protein: CASSYPEEARNQPQHF

V gene: TRBV4-1
J gene: TRBJ1-5
CDR3 protein: CASSQGDSNQPQHF

V gene: TRBV19
J gene: TRBJ1-4
CDR3 protein: CASSYRQGPTNEKLFF

V gene: TRBV5-5
J gene: TRBJ1-2
CDR3 protein: CASSKSTGGNYGYTF

V gene: TRBV7-9
J gene: TRBJ2-1
CDR3 protein: CASRPNREQFF

V gene: TRBV2
J gene: TRBJ1-1
CDR3 protein: CASTGQGGTEAFF

V gene: TRBV5-1
J gene: TRBJ2-2
CDR3 protein: CASSLGGANTGELFF

V gene: TRBV19
J gene: TRBJ1-4
CDR3 protein: CASSIGRVSATNEKLFF

V gene: TRBV5-1
J gene: TRBJ1-1
CDR3 protein: CASSPNPRTEAFF

V gene: TRBV27
J gene: TRBJ2-2
CDR3 protein: CASSLSADAGELFF

V gene: TRBV6-2/TRBV6-3
J gene: TRBJ2-5
CDR3 protein: CASSYSTPGVQETQYF

V gene: TRBV25-1
J gene: TRBJ2-3
CDR3 protein: CASSGLAGGVTDTQYF

V gene: TRBV7-9
J gene: TRBJ2-3
CDR3 protein: CASTRGGVGTDTQYF

V gene: TRBV27
J gene: TRBJ1-1
CDR3 protein: CASSLGPNTEAFF

V gene: TRBV9
J gene: TRBJ2-1
CDR3 protein: CASRAGTTYNEQFF

V gene: TRBV7-9
J gene: TRBJ2-7
CDR3 protein: CASRSGTGGMREQYF

V gene: TRBV18
J gene: TRBJ1-4
CDR3 protein: CASSPPDRLNEKLFF

V gene: TRBV7-8
J gene: TRBJ1-1
CDR3 protein: CASRRPDVNTEAFF

V gene: TRBV19
J gene: TRBJ1-1
CDR3 protein: CASSKAGGWTEAFF

V gene: TRBV5-6
J gene: TRBJ2-2
CDR3 protein: CASSDPGQGYTGELFF

V gene: TRBV4-2
J gene: TRBJ1-2
CDR3 protein: CASSQRRGSGYTF